Each of the 27 T cell receptor beta chains below was sequenced from the same sample in a study of cytomegalovirus exposure and HLA in healthy donors. Profiled with immunoSEQ multiplex PCR; TCRdb holds only in-frame clones, not every one. The data contain 150,000 to 200,000 clones, approximately 81% of them singletons. Sample: PBMCs. The receptors come from a young man in good health and CMV-seropositive.

The chain employs TRBV6-1 and TRBJ1-5; D is perhaps TRBD1 (6 bases). The germline V gene has CDR1 MNHNS and CDR2 SASEGT. V dropped 4 bases and J dropped 7 bases, with 17 bases sitting between them. This CDR3 contains 15 residues. The CDR3 DNA reads as TGTGCCAGCAGTGGACAGGACGGTTTAGGACAGCCCCAGCATTTT. Protein sequence: CASSGQDGLGQPQHF.

This sequence joins TRBV28 and TRBJ2-2, with 8 bases that match TRBD2. This CDR3 contains 16 residues. Per germline, CDR1 MDHEN and CDR2 SYDVKM. With 6 bases clipped from V and 5 bases from J, the junction kept 11 bases outside the gene matches. The CDR3 region is CASRFRVAGRTGELFF. The CDR3 DNA follows: TGTGCCAGCAGGTTTCGGGTAGCGGGGAGAACCGGGGAGCTGTTTTTT.

J is TRBJ2-3 and V is TRBV25-1; possible D gene TRBD1, 6 bases. V shed 1 base and J shed 2 bases, with 13 bases lying between them. Germline V CDR1 and CDR2: MGHDK, SYGVNS. This CDR3 is built from 16 residues. In DNA form, the CDR3 reads TGTGCCAGCAGTGAATCCGCAGGGGTGATCACAGATACGCAGTATTTT. Protein sequence: CASSESAGVITDTQYF.

This clone showed up just a few times. J is TRBJ2-2 and V is TRBV28; D may be TRBD2 (6 bases). The CDR3 spans 14 residues. CDR1 and CDR2 (germline): MDHEN, SYDVKM. V lost 5 bases, J lost 1 base, and 8 bases lay in between. In DNA form, the CDR3 reads TGTGCCAGCAGTGGACTATTGAACACCGGGGAGCTGTTTTTT. The encoded protein is CASSGLLNTGELFF.

The rearrangement joins TRBV2 to TRBJ1-1; the D gene is possibly TRBD1 (5 bases). V was trimmed by 2 bases and J by 0 bases, leaving 16 bases between them. Germline assignment: CDR1 SNHLY and CDR2 FYNNEI. The CDR3 covers 17 residues. The CDR3 DNA sequence: TGTGCCAGCAGTGAACGGGGGACGCTTACCTTGAACACTGAAGCTTTCTTT. It translates to CASSERGTLTLNTEAFF. The variable domain in full, with the rest retrieved from reference TRBV2 and TRBJ1-1, is EPEVTQTPSHQVTQMGQEVILRCVPISNHLYFYWYRQILGQKVEFLVSFYNNEISEKSEIFDDQFSVERPDGSNFTLKIRSTKLEDSAMYFCASSERGTLTLNTEAFFGQGTRLTVV.

The rearrangement uses TRBV7-9 and TRBJ1-1; D unclear. Germline values: CDR1 SEHNR, CDR2 FQNEAQ (reference sequence). V dropped 1 base and J dropped 10 bases, with 7 bases sitting between them. CDR3 length: 11 residues. This CDR3 is CASSLGDTAFF. CDR3 nucleotide sequence: TGTGCCAGCAGCTTAGGCGACACAGCTTTCTTT.

V and J are TRBV28 and TRBJ1-5; D perhaps matches TRBD1 (6 bases). The V end was cut by 5 bases, the J end by 6 bases, with 8 bases between. This CDR3 comprises 12 residues. Germline V gene sequence: CDR1 MDHEN, CDR2 SYDVKM. The CDR3 coding sequence is TGTGCCAGCAGTACAGGGAGTCAGCCCCAGCATTTT. This translates into CASSTGSQPQHF.

This sequence joins TRBV7-9 and TRBJ2-5; D not certain. Trimming took 1 base from V and 0 from J, leaving 6 bases between them. Germline V CDR1 and CDR2: SEHNR, FQNEAQ (reference sequence). The CDR3 runs to 14 residues. The CDR3 bases are TGTGCCAGCAGCTTAGGGCAGTACCAAGAGACCCAGTACTTC. Its protein product is CASSLGQYQETQYF.

This clone occurred once. The chain recombines TRBV4-1 with TRBJ2-3; the match to TRBD2 covers 7 bases. The CDR3 loop spans 15 amino acids. V gave up 5 bases and J gave up 7 bases; unmatched junction bases: 12. Germline values: CDR1 MGHRA, CDR2 YSYEKL. CDR3 DNA sequence: TGCGCCAGCAGCACTAATTTCGCGGGAGCGAATACGCAGTATTTT. This gives the protein CASSTNFAGANTQYF.

This chain joins TRBV18 and TRBJ1-3; no reliable D call. Trimming removed 2 bases from V and 0 bases from J, with 5 bases in between. The CDR3 runs to 14 residues. The germline V gene encodes CDR1 KGHSH and CDR2 LQKENI. The CDR3 is CASSPVDSGNTIYF. The CDR3 DNA reads as TGTGCCAGCTCACCAGTAGACTCTGGAAACACCATATATTTT. Full variable domain (rest looked up from reference TRBV18 and TRBJ1-3): NAGVMQNPRHLVRRRGQEARLRCSPMKGHSHVYWYRQLPEEGLKFMVYLQKENIIDESGMPKERFSAEFPKEGPSILRIQQVVRGDSAAYFCASSPVDSGNTIYFGEGSWLTVV.

Here the CDR3 reads CASSLIWEHTGELFF. The CDR3 nucleotides are TGTGCCAGCAGCTTGATCTGGGAGCACACCGGGGAGCTGTTTTTT. V and J are TRBV5-5 and TRBJ2-2; D may be TRBD2 (5 bases). Trimming left V 1 base short and J 3 bases short, with 10 bases between. Germline V CDR1 and CDR2: SGHKS, YYEKEE (reference sequence). The CDR3 is made up of 15 amino acids. The full variable domain, completed using reference TRBV5-5 and TRBJ2-2, is DAGVTQSPTHLIKTRGQQVTLRCSPISGHKSVSWYQQVLGQGPQFIFQYYEKEERGRGNFPDRFSARQFPNYSSELNVNALLLGDSALYLCASSLIWEHTGELFFGEGSRLTVL.

The V call is TRBV28, the J call TRBJ2-1; 8 bases line up with TRBD2. This CDR3 comprises 14 residues. The ends lost 2 bases at V and 4 bases at J; junction bases unmatched: 1. The germline gives CDR1 MDHEN, CDR2 SYDVKM. CDR3 protein: CASSLAGGYNEQFF. The CDR3 coding sequence is TGTGCCAGCAGTTTAGCGGGGGGTTACAATGAGCAGTTCTTC.

The chain carries TRBV6-5 and TRBJ2-1, with D maybe TRBD2 (5 bases). The CDR3 has 16 residues. With 2 bases removed from V and 3 bases from J, the gap between germline ends came to 14 bases. The germline CDR1 and CDR2 sequences are MNHEY and SVGAGI. DNA for the CDR3: TGTGCCAGCAGTTACGGTACTAGAGGTCACTACAATGAGCAGTTCTTC. Translated, it gives CASSYGTRGHYNEQFF.

The chain links TRBV9 to TRBJ2-1; tentatively, D is TRBD2 (6 bases). Looked up from germline, CDR1 is SGDLS and CDR2 is YYNGEE. V lost 0 bases and J lost 7, with 14 bases in between. This CDR3 is 15 amino acids long. The chain's CDR3 is CASSVEWTTLNEQFF. The CDR3 DNA sequence: TGTGCCAGCAGCGTAGAATGGACTACTCTTAATGAGCAGTTCTTC.

This chain uses TRBV4-1 with TRBJ1-2, with TRBD1 matching 8 bases. The CDR3 sequence is 17 residues long. V dropped 0 bases and J dropped 0; count of bases not matched to a gene: 6. Germline V CDR1 and CDR2: MGHRA, YSYEKL. CDR3 loop: CASSQEWTGFTNYGYTF. The CDR3 DNA reads as TGCGCCAGCAGCCAAGAATGGACAGGGTTTACTAACTATGGCTACACCTTC.

In this sample, this clone turned up a few times. This chain joins TRBV15 and TRBJ1-1; D is perhaps TRBD1 (5 bases). Germline CDR1 reads LNHNV; CDR2 reads YYDKDF (reference sequence). Trimming removed 0 bases at V and 1 base at J, with 9 bases between. The CDR3 sequence is 15 residues long. In DNA, the CDR3 is TGTGCCACCAGCAGAGATAGGGGTAGGAACACTGAAGCTTTCTTT. The encoded protein is CATSRDRGRNTEAFF.

The chain recombines TRBV4-1 with TRBJ2-1; D possibly corresponds to TRBD2 (5 bases). V lost 1 base to trimming and J lost 11 bases, with 9 bases between them. The CDR3 is 12 amino acids. CDR1 MGHRA and CDR2 YSYEKL come from the germline V gene. CDR3 residues: CASSQGSGKQFF. The CDR3 nucleotides are TGCGCCAGCAGCCAAGGGTCGGGGAAGCAGTTCTTC.

The chain is built from TRBV11-3 and TRBJ2-1; D is possibly TRBD1 (6 bases). This CDR3 is built from 15 residues. V lost 2 bases, J lost 6 bases, and 14 bases lay in between. Germline values: CDR1 SGHNT, CDR2 YENEEA. CDR3 coding DNA: TGTGCCAGCAGCTTATACGAGACAGGCTCCAATGAGCAGTTCTTC. Translating gives CASSLYETGSNEQFF.

The J gene is TRBJ2-7, the V gene TRBV28; 11 bases are a match to TRBD2. The CDR3 loop spans 17 amino acids. V shed 4 bases, J shed 0 bases, and the junction held 8 bases outside the gene matches. From germline, CDR1 is MDHEN and CDR2 SYDVKM. CDR3 bases: TGTGCCAGCAGTTCAAGTATTACTAGCGGGAGCTCCTACGAGCAGTACTTC. It translates to CASSSSITSGSSYEQYF.

The sample holds one count of this clone. The J gene is TRBJ1-1, the V gene TRBV19; the D is unclear. This CDR3 spans 14 amino acids. Trimming shortened V by 3 bases and J by 1 base, and 9 bases separated the two germline ends. The V gene's germline CDR1 is LNHDA and CDR2 SQIVND (reference sequence). The CDR3 region is CASSIWESNTEAFF. The CDR3 coding sequence is TGTGCCAGTAGTATTTGGGAGTCGAACACTGAAGCTTTCTTT.

The chain joins TRBV15 to TRBJ1-1, with D unclear. V was pared by 1 base and J by 0 bases, with 3 bases between. CDR1 and CDR2 from the germline V gene are LNHNV and YYDKDF (reference sequence). The length of the CDR3 is 13 residues. In DNA form, the CDR3 reads TGTGCCACCAGCAGAGCGGTGAACACTGAAGCTTTCTTT. Amino acids: CATSRAVNTEAFF. Drawing the rest from reference TRBV15 and TRBJ1-1, the complete variable domain is DAMVIQNPRYQVTQFGKPVTLSCSQTLNHNVMYWYQQKSSQAPKLLFHYYDKDFNNEADTPDNFQSRRPNTSFCFLDIRSPGLGDTAMYLCATSRAVNTEAFFGQGTRLTVV.

The chain employs TRBV11-3 and TRBJ1-4, with a possible D match to TRBD1 (5 bases). CDR1 is SGHNT, CDR2 YENEEA, per germline. With 0 bases removed from V and 8 bases from J, the gap between germline ends came to 10 bases. CDR3 length: 14 residues. CDR3 residues: CASSLEARGEKLFF. In nucleotides, the CDR3 is TGTGCCAGCAGCTTAGAAGCGCGGGGGGAAAAACTGTTTTTT.

This sequence joins TRBV30 and TRBJ1-2; weak D call: TRBD1 (5 bases). This CDR3 has 15 amino acids. V dropped 3 bases and J dropped 4 bases, with 18 bases sitting between them. Germline lookup yields CDR1 GTSNPN and CDR2 SVGIG (reference sequence). The CDR3 spells CAWRDKSTFLYGYTF. Written as DNA, the CDR3 is TGTGCCTGGAGGGACAAGAGTACGTTTCTCTATGGCTACACCTTC.

The V and J genes are TRBV4-1 and TRBJ1-4; D not resolved. V was trimmed by 0 bases and J by 4 bases, leaving 15 bases between them. Germline V CDR1 and CDR2: MGHRA, YSYEKL. The CDR3 is 17 amino acids. The CDR3 is CASSQDRGGGRNEKLFF. CDR3 sequence (DNA): TGCGCCAGCAGCCAAGACCGAGGAGGCGGTCGTAATGAAAAACTGTTTTTT.

This clone was seen a few times. J is TRBJ1-3 and V is TRBV9, with D maybe TRBD1 (6 bases). V lost 0 bases and J 4 bases, leaving 8 bases between the germline ends. CDR3 length equals 14 residues. Germline V lookup: CDR1 SGDLS, CDR2 YYNGEE. Here the CDR3 DNA reads TGTGCCAGCAGCGTAGCTGGGACAGGAAACACCATATATTTT. Its translation is CASSVAGTGNTIYF.

This chain links TRBV2 with TRBJ1-1; the D is unclear. The V end was cut by 0 bases, the J end by 7 bases, with 6 bases between. Germline CDR1 and CDR2: SNHLY and FYNNEI. The CDR3 consists of 12 residues. The CDR3 region is CASSEARLEAFF. The DNA for the CDR3 is TGTGCCAGCAGTGAAGCGCGGCTTGAAGCTTTCTTT.

CDR3 in DNA: TGTGCCAGCTCACAGCAGAGGGACACTGAAGCTTTCTTT. The encoded protein is CASSQQRDTEAFF. The V and J genes are TRBV18 and TRBJ1-1, with D uncertain. The V gene lost 4 bases and the J gene lost 3 bases, with 9 bases spanning the gap. This CDR3 is built from 13 residues. CDR1 and CDR2 from the germline V gene are KGHSH and LQKENI.